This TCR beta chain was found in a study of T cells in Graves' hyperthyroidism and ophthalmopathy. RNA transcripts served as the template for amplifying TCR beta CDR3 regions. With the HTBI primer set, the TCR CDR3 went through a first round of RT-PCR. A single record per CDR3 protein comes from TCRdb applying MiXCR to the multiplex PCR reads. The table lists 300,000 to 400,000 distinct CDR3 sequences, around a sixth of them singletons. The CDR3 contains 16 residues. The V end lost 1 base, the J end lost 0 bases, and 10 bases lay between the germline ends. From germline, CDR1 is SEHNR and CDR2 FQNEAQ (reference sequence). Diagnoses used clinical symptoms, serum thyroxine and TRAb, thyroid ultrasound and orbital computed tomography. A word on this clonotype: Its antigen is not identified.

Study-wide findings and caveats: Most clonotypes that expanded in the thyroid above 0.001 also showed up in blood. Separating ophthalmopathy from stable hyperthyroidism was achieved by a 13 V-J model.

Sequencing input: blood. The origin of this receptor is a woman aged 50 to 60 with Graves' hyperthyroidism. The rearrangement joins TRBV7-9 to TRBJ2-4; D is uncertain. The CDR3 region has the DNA TGTGCCAGCAGCTTAGGCGGCAGCCTAGCCAAAAACATTCAGTACTTC. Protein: CASSLGGSLAKNIQYF.